This T cell receptor (beta chain) was documented in a study of blood T cells in healthy people across ages. The CDR3 covers 12 residues. V was shortened by 3 bases and J by 5 bases, with 11 bases between the two germline ends. Germline V lookup: CDR1 SQVTM, CDR2 ANQGSEA. With a J-beta primer mix and a sample-barcoded 5' primer, a second PCR ran about 7 to 11 cycles. Per-sample output comprised a minimum of 2.5 million paired-end reads containing CDR3. TCRdb used MiXCR to reprocess the 5' RACE reads, holding one entry per CDR3 protein. The sample yields nearly 1 million distinct CDR3 sequences, roughly half seen once. Concerning this clonotype: Its antigen is not identified.

General observations from the study: Estimated diversity across one million T cells was deemed an underestimate.

This sequence originates from a woman aged 55-69 years in good health. The chain combines TRBV29-1 with TRBJ2-7; D is perhaps TRBD1 (5 bases). The sample taken for sequencing was blood. The CDR3 sequence: CSVEGLGDEQYF. The CDR3 DNA reads TGCAGCGTTGAGGGCCTAGGGGACGAGCAGTACTTC.